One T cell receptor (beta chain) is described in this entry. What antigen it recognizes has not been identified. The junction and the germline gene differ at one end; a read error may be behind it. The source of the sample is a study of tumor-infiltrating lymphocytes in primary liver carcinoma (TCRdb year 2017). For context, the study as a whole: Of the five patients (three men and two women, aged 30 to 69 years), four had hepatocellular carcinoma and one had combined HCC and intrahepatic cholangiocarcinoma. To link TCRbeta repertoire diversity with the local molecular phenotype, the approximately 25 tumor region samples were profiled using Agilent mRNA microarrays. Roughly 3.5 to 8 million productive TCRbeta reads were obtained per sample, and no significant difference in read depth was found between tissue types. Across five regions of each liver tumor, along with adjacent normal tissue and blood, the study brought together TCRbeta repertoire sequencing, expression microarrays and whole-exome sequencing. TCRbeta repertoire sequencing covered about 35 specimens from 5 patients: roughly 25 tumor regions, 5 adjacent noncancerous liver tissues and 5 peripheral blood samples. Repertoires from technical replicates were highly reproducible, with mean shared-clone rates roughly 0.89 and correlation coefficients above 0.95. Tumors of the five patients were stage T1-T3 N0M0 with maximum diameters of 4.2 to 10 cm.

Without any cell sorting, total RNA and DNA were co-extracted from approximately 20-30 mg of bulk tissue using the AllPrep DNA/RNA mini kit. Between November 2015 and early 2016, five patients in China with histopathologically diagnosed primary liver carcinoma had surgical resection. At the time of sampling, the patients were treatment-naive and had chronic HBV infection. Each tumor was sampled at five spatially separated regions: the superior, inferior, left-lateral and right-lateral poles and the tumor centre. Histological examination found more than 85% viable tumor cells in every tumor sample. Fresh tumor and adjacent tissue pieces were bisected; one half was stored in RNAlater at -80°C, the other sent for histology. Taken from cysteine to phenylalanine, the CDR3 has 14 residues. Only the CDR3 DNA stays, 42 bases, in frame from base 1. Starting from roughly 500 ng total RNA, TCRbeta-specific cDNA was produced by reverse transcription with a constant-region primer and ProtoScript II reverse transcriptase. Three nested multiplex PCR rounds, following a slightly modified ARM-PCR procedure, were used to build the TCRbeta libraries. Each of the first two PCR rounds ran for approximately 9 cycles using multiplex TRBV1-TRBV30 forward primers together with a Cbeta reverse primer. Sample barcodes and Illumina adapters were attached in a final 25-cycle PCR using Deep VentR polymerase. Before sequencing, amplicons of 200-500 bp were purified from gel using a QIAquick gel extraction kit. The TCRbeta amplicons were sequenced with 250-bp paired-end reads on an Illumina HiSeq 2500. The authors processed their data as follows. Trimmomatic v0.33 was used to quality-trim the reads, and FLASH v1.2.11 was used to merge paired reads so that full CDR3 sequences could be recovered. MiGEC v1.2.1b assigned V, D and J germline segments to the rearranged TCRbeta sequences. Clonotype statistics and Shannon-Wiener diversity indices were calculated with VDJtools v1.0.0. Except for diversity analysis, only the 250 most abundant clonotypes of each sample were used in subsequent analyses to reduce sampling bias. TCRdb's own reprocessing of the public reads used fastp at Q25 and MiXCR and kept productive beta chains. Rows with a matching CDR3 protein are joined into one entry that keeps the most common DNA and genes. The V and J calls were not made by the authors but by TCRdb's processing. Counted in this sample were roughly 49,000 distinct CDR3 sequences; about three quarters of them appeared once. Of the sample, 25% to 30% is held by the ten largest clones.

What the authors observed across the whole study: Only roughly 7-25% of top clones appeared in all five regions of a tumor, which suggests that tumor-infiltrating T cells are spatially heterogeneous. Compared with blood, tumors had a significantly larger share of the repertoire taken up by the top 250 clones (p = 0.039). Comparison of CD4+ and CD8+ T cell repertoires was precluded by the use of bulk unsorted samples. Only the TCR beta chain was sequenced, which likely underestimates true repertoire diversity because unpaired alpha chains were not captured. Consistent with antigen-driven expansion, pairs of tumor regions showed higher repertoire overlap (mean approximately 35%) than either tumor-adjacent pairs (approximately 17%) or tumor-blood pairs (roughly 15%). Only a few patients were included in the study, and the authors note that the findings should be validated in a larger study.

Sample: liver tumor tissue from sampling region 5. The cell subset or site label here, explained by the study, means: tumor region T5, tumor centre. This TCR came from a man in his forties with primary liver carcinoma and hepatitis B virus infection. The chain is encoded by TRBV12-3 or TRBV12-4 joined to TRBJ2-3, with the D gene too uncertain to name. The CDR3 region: CASNLGQSADTQYF. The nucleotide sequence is TGTGCCAGCAATTTAGGGCAGAGCGCAGATACGCAGTATTTT.